Listed below are T cell receptor beta chains from one sample, sequenced in a study of vaccination effects on CD4 cells after COVID-19. Some clones are missing from TCRdb's copy, which holds only in-frame ones; the method was immunoSEQ multiplex PCR. The top ten hold less than 3% of the sample, which has just under 75,000 clones, about four fifths seen once. Their specific antigens are unknown. The source material was CD4+ T cells from PBMCs cultured with HCoV-NL63 spike peptides, sampled before COVID-19 vaccination. The source is a human donor who received a COVID-19 vaccine. Each CDR3 is given with its conserved first and last residue.

TRBV7-2 | CASRRGPQDTQYF
TRBV7-2 | CASSLIRSETQYF
TRBV6-1 | CASSGLGQGYGNEKLFF
TRBV4-2 | CASSQTAGEDTGELFF
TRBV10-1 | CASSRDSNQPQHF
TRBV7-3 | CASSIQQGSGELFF
TRBV2 | CASSGRAVRTEAFF
TRBV10-3 | CAISESTHMNTEAFF
TRBV18 | CASSPGSTDTQYF
TRBV5-6 | CASNRGVGVNYGYTF
TRBV24-1 | CATSAREGYGYTF
TRBV12-3/TRBV12-4 | CASSLAGVGYTF
TRBV5-1 | CASSSPDRGRAQYF
TRBV27 | CASSLTRNTGELFF
TRBV24-1 | CATSDPSGTATDTQYF
TRBV5-1 | CASSGDRGGTDTQYF
TRBV5-1 | CASSPNTGMDTEAFF
TRBV2 | CASSERGTGNQPQHF
TRBV10-3 | CAISESGGQGAHGYTF
TRBV7-7 | CASSLGPGSETQYF
TRBV11-1 | CASSYPGQGAGELFF
TRBV5-1 | CASSPLEGTLSGNTIYF
TRBV5-1 | CASSSQQGIDSPLHF
TRBV4-2 | CASSQEGRSDRPQHF
TRBV28 | CASNGGVYGYTF
TRBV6-2/TRBV6-3 | CASSYPLQGQPQHF
TRBV6-2/TRBV6-3 | CASSYVPTRPRDEKLFF
TRBV7-3 | CASSLNSFTEAFF
TRBV7-7 | CASSPWTSGDYNEQFF
TRBV27 | CASSFSPPGVGTDTQYF
TRBV6-2/TRBV6-3 | CASSYLQNYGYTF
TRBV5-1 | CASSLVQGGNTEAFF
TRBV5-5 | CASSLDGVWGQPQHF
TRBV5-6 | CASSLYVALLDQYF
TRBV25-1 | CASISAGGPGTEAFF
TRBV15 | CATSTAGPGGNEQFF
TRBV2 | CASSVGLMNTEAFF
TRBV6-6 | CASSSLGTLNEQFF
TRBV25-1 | CASSVTGSTDTQYF
TRBV6-6 | CASRARREKLFF
TRBV7-2 | CASSLKSGGGHINTDTQYF
TRBV3-1/TRBV3-2 | CASSQYLASGGSTDTQYF
TRBV18 | CASSPAIVNEQFF
TRBV2 | CASSETVRNQPQHF